This T cell receptor (beta chain) was retrieved from a study of cytomegalovirus exposure and HLA in healthy donors. Produced via immunoSEQ multiplex PCR; TCRdb's table is partial and in-frame only. The sample holds over 120,000 clones, about 91% seen once. The V end was cut by 5 bases, the J end by 6 bases, with 29 bases between. CDR1 and CDR2 from the germline V gene are KGHSH and LQKENI. The CDR3 is made up of 19 amino acids. Material: PBMCs. The clonotype comes from a man younger than 30 in good health and CMV-seropositive. The V gene is TRBV18, the J gene TRBJ1-3; D might be TRBD1 (5 bases). CDR3 bases: TGTGCCAGCTCATACGAGGAACCAGGGTCTCTTTATGGAGAAAACACCATATATTTT. It yields the protein CASSYEEPGSLYGENTIYF.